This T cell receptor (beta chain) is drawn from a study of breast tumors, draining lymph nodes, adjacent tissues. Study-wide points: Most tumor T cells seemingly derive from lymph node, then expand in tumor.

In TCRdb, the multiplex PCR reads were re-called with MiXCR into one record per CDR3 protein. Of approximately 190,000 distinct CDR3 sequences in the sample, around a third were seen once. The table lists this clonotype with many counts. Its antigen is unknown. This CDR3 is 15 amino acids long. The V segment lost 5 bases and the J segment 4 bases; nucleotides outside the gene matches: 4. The V gene's germline CDR1 is SGHVS and CDR2 FNYEAQ. Axillary draining lymph nodes of breast cancer patients supplied the node samples. The sequenced sample consisted of axillary lymph node tissue. The rearrangement joins TRBV7-6 to TRBJ2-1, with 11 bases that match TRBD2. This TCR derives from a female donor with breast cancer. Some clones in this sample may be carry-over from other donors' samples. DNA of the CDR3: TGTGCCAGCAGCCCAACTAGCGGGGGTTACAATGAGCAGTTCTTC. Amino acids: CASSPTSGGYNEQFF.